A selection of T cell receptor beta chains follows, all from one sample in a study of T-cell reconstitution after alpha-beta-depleted transplantation in children. Via MiXCR, TCRdb re-called the PCR reads, giving one row per CDR3 protein. The sample records hundreds of thousands of distinct CDR3 sequences, roughly 16% being singletons. The sequencing used PBMCs, mostly from graft donor cells, collected 360 days after TCRalphabeta/CD19-depleted stem cell transplant. All receptors come from a male patient aged 2 to 9 who had a stem cell transplant for acute lymphoblastic leukemia, so the T cells may come from the graft donor. Each CDR3 is given with its conserved first and last residue. The D gene is left open where the match is weak. Clone size is given for some rows only: seen once, a few or many times, or a class if the clone is expanded.

TRBJ2-7 | . | . | TRBV27 | CASSSPTGLPFSYEQYF | TGTGCCAGCAGTTCACCCACAGGCCTCCCATTCTCCTACGAGCAGTACTTC
TRBJ2-7 | few | TRBD2 | TRBV12-3/TRBV12-4 | CASSLAGEASGEQYF | TGTGCCAGCAGTCTAGCGGGAGAAGCGAGTGGGGAGCAGTACTTC
TRBJ1-2 | . | TRBD1 | TRBV4-1 | CASSQAPGQGTGNGYTF | TGCGCCAGCAGCCAAGCTCCGGGACAGGGGACGGGAAATGGCTACACCTTC
TRBJ2-2 | many | . | TRBV6-6 | CASPDGNTGELFF | TGTGCCAGCCCGGACGGGAACACCGGGGAGCTGTTTTTT
TRBJ2-3 | few | TRBD2 | TRBV12-3/TRBV12-4 | CASSLAPRLAGGPKGLDTQYF | TGTGCCAGCAGTTTAGCCCCCAGACTAGCGGGAGGGCCAAAGGGGCTAGATACGCAGTATTTT
TRBJ2-5 | . | TRBD2 | TRBV5-1 | CASSALSSGSKETQYF | TGCGCCAGCAGCGCGCTCTCTAGCGGGAGCAAAGAGACCCAGTACTTC
TRBJ1-5 | . | . | TRBV20-1 | CSARVGGSGFGNQPQHF | TGCAGTGCTAGAGTGGGAGGGTCAGGGTTTGGCAATCAGCCCCAGCATTTT
TRBJ2-1 | many | . | TRBV12-3/TRBV12-4 | CASSLRGGFRRGYNEQFF | TGTGCCAGCAGTTTAAGAGGGGGCTTCAGACGGGGGTACAATGAGCAGTTCTTC
TRBJ1-2 | . | . | TRBV4-3 | CASSQEALRLNYGYTF | TGCGCCAGCAGCCAAGAAGCCCTCAGACTTAACTATGGCTACACCTTC
TRBJ2-1 | few | . | TRBV6-5 | CASSPSLARAYNEQFF | TGTGCCAGCAGTCCCTCTTTAGCGAGGGCTTACAATGAGCAGTTCTTC
TRBJ2-1 | many | . | TRBV4-1 | CASSQVGDEQFF | TGCGCCAGCAGCCAAGTCGGAGATGAGCAGTTCTTC
TRBJ1-4 | few | . | TRBV4-3 | CASSHQVRKNEKLFF | TGCGCCAGCAGCCACCAGGTTAGGAAAAATGAAAAACTGTTTTTT
TRBJ1-2 | . | . | TRBV7-9 | CASSFPGQANGYTF | TGTGCCAGCAGCTTTCCGGGGCAGGCCAATGGCTACACCTTC
TRBJ2-3 | many | . | TRBV12-3/TRBV12-4 | CASSLMTDTQYF | TGTGCCAGCAGTTTGATGACAGATACGCAGTATTTT
TRBJ2-3 | . | . | TRBV5-1 | CASSLGFGGEPLGDTQYF | TGCGCCAGCAGCTTGGGTTTTGGCGGGGAACCTCTAGGAGATACGCAGTATTTT
TRBJ2-1 | . | . | TRBV29-1 | CSVKTRQYKPIDNEQFF | TGCAGCGTAAAGACAAGACAGTACAAACCTATAGACAATGAGCAGTTCTTC
TRBJ2-7 | few | TRBD2 | TRBV20-1 | CSAHLTSGVYEQYF | TGCAGTGCCCACCTGACTAGCGGAGTCTACGAGCAGTACTTC
TRBJ2-7 | few | . | TRBV27 | CASSFSGTPGYEQYF | TGTGCCAGCAGTTTCTCCGGGACACCGGGCTACGAGCAGTACTTC
TRBJ2-2 | . | TRBD2 | TRBV28 | CASSLSGRYTGELFF | TGTGCCAGCAGTTTAAGCGGGAGATACACCGGGGAGCTGTTTTTT
TRBJ2-5 | few | . | TRBV9 | CASSVGGIRGAETQYF | TGTGCCAGCAGCGTAGGGGGGATTCGGGGGGCAGAGACCCAGTACTTC
TRBJ2-5 | few | . | TRBV24-1 | CATSDTYRFQETQYF | TGTGCCACCAGTGACACCTACAGGTTCCAAGAGACCCAGTACTTC
TRBJ2-5 | many | TRBD1 | TRBV10-2 | CASSEQGLQETQYF | TGCGCCAGCAGTGAACAGGGGTTACAAGAGACCCAGTACTTC
TRBJ2-7 | few | . | TRBV24-1 | CATSDPGNEQYF | TGTGCCACCAGTGACCCAGGGAACGAGCAGTACTTC
TRBJ2-1 | few | . | TRBV7-2 | CASSSPLSRVDEQFF | TGTGCCAGCAGCTCTCCTCTCAGTCGGGTCGATGAGCAGTTCTTC
TRBJ1-4 | few | . | TRBV4-3 | CASSPSFANEKLFF | TGCGCCAGCAGCCCCTCCTTCGCGAATGAAAAACTGTTTTTT
TRBJ2-3 | . | . | TRBV30 | CAWSPTRPITDTQYF | TGTGCCTGGAGTCCGACGAGGCCCATCACAGATACGCAGTATTTT
TRBJ1-1 | . | . | TRBV12-3/TRBV12-4 | CASSLRDRLNTEAFF | TGTGCCAGCAGTTTACGGGACCGATTGAACACTGAAGCTTTCTTT
TRBJ2-7 | few | . | TRBV9 | CASSVSAGSSKGEQYF | TGTGCCAGCAGCGTGTCGGCGGGTTCCTCTAAGGGAGAGCAGTACTTC
TRBJ2-5 | . | . | TRBV4-3 | CASSQSAGTQETQYF | TGCGCCAGCAGCCAATCCGCAGGAACCCAAGAGACCCAGTACTTC
TRBJ2-6 | many | . | TRBV20-1 | CSASPPGANVLTF | TGCAGTGCTAGTCCACCTGGGGCCAACGTCCTGACTTTC
TRBJ2-7 | few | . | TRBV4-1 | CASSQESAATVYEQYF | TGCGCCAGCAGCCAAGAGAGCGCTGCGACCGTCTACGAGCAGTACTTC
TRBJ2-1 | . | . | TRBV7-2 | CASSLGQGIWNEQFF | TGTGCCAGCAGCTTAGGGCAGGGAATTTGGAATGAGCAGTTCTTC
TRBJ2-5 | many | . | TRBV19 | CASSPDATETQYF | TGTGCCAGTAGCCCCGACGCTACAGAGACCCAGTACTTC
TRBJ2-7 | . | . | TRBV20-1 | CSARDMRAYEQYF | TGCAGTGCTAGAGATATGCGGGCCTACGAGCAGTACTTC
TRBJ1-1 | few | . | TRBV28 | CASSRTGRWDTEAFF | TGTGCCAGCAGTCGAACGGGCAGATGGGACACTGAAGCTTTCTTT
TRBJ2-3 | many | . | TRBV12-3/TRBV12-4 | CASSPKPNLIPTDTQYF | TGTGCCAGCAGCCCCAAACCAAACCTCATTCCCACAGATACGCAGTATTTT
TRBJ2-5 | . | . | TRBV29-1 | CSVEVWAGETQYF | TGCAGCGTTGAAGTCTGGGCGGGAGAGACCCAGTACTTC
TRBJ2-1 | . | . | TRBV7-3 | CASSAQQGRLQFF | TGTGCCAGCAGCGCCCAACAGGGTCGCCTGCAGTTCTTC
TRBJ2-5 | . | . | TRBV24-1 | CATSDRGGGGKTQYF | TGTGCCACCAGTGATCGAGGAGGGGGTGGGAAGACCCAGTACTTC
TRBJ2-1 | few | . | TRBV28 | CASGRNLYNEQFF | TGTGCCAGCGGGCGGAACCTCTACAATGAGCAGTTCTTC
TRBJ2-3 | many | TRBD2 | TRBV29-1 | CSAERLAGARLGGTDTQYF | TGCAGCGCCGAACGACTAGCGGGAGCCCGACTGGGAGGCACAGATACGCAGTATTTT
TRBJ2-7 | few | TRBD2 | TRBV6-2/TRBV6-3 | CASSYEAAGTRTSDLYEQYF | TGTGCCAGCAGTTACGAGGCGGCAGGCACACGGACTAGCGACCTTTACGAGCAGTACTTC
TRBJ1-2 | few | . | TRBV4-3 | CASSPLGGGDYGYTF | TGCGCCAGCAGCCCCCTGGGAGGCGGGGACTATGGCTACACCTTC
TRBJ2-3 | . | . | TRBV5-5 | CASSFVPDTQYF | TGTGCCAGCAGCTTCGTGCCAGATACGCAGTATTTT
TRBJ1-6 | few | . | TRBV7-2 | CASSAQGRHNSPLHF | TGTGCCAGCAGCGCCCAGGGGAGGCATAATTCACCCCTCCACTTT
TRBJ1-1 | . | TRBD1 | TRBV7-9 | CASSLEGRGLRTEAFF | TGTGCCAGCAGCTTAGAGGGCAGGGGGTTGAGGACTGAAGCTTTCTTT
TRBJ2-1 | many | TRBD2 | TRBV6-2/TRBV6-3 | CASTFTGLARNEQFF | TGTGCCAGCACTTTTACGGGACTAGCGAGGAATGAGCAGTTCTTC
TRBJ2-2 | . | . | TRBV4-3 | CASNGPPNTGELFF | TGCGCCAGCAACGGGCCCCCGAACACCGGGGAGCTGTTTTTT
TRBJ1-5 | . | . | TRBV20-1 | CSARPQGLSNQPQHF | TGCAGTGCCCGTCCCCAGGGGCTTAGCAATCAGCCCCAGCATTTT
TRBJ2-7 | few | TRBD1 | TRBV10-3 | CAIRGGQAAYEQYF | TGTGCCATCAGAGGTGGACAGGCCGCCTACGAGCAGTACTTC
TRBJ2-7 | . | . | TRBV20-1 | CSATAVTYEQYF | TGCAGTGCTACGGCAGTAACCTACGAGCAGTACTTC
TRBJ2-5 | . | TRBD2 | TRBV4-1 | CASSRLAGVETQYF | TGCGCCAGCAGCCGACTAGCGGGAGTAGAGACCCAGTACTTC
TRBJ2-1 | few | TRBD2 | TRBV24-1 | CATSDLPAGGIDEQFF | TGTGCCACCAGTGATTTGCCAGCGGGAGGAATTGATGAGCAGTTCTTC
TRBJ1-1 | many | . | TRBV7-9 | CASSLFQNTEAFF | TGTGCCAGCAGCTTGTTCCAGAACACTGAAGCTTTCTTT
TRBJ2-1 | . | TRBD2 | TRBV15 | CATSRDPAGGLNEQFF | TGTGCCACCAGCAGAGACCCAGCGGGAGGCCTCAATGAGCAGTTCTTC
TRBJ1-1 | few | . | TRBV10-3 | CAIHLPRTLDTEAFF | TGTGCCATCCACCTACCACGGACTTTGGACACTGAAGCTTTCTTT
TRBJ2-3 | many | . | TRBV6-5 | CASKGQPGNTQYF | TGTGCCAGCAAAGGACAACCGGGGAATACGCAGTATTTT
TRBJ1-4 | few | . | TRBV5-6 | CASSRGAANEKLFF | TGTGCCAGCAGCAGGGGTGCCGCTAATGAAAAACTGTTTTTT
TRBJ2-3 | . | . | TRBV29-1 | CSVTRSTDTQYF | TGCAGCGTTACCCGCAGCACAGATACGCAGTATTTT
TRBJ2-3 | . | . | TRBV9 | CASSPGGLESRRASTDTQYF | TGTGCCAGCAGCCCAGGTGGTCTGGAATCGCGGAGGGCAAGCACAGATACGCAGTATTTT